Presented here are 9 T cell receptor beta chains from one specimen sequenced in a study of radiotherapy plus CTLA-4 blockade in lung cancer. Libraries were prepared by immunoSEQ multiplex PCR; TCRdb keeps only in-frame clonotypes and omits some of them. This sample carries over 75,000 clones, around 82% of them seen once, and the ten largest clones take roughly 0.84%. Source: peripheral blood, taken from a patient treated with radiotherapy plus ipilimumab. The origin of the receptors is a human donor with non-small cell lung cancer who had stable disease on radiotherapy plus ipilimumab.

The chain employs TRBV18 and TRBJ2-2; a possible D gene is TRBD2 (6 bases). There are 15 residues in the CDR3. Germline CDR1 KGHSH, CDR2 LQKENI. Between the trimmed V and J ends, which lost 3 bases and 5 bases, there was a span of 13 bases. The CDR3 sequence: CASSPRAGKTGELFF. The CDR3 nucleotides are TGTGCCAGCTCACCTCGGGCGGGGAAGACCGGGGAGCTGTTTTTT. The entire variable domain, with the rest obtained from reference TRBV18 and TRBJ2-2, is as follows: NAGVMQNPRHLVRRRGQEARLRCSPMKGHSHVYWYRQLPEEGLKFMVYLQKENIIDESGMPKERFSAEFPKEGPSILRIQQVVRGDSAAYFCASSPRAGKTGELFFGEGSRLTVL.

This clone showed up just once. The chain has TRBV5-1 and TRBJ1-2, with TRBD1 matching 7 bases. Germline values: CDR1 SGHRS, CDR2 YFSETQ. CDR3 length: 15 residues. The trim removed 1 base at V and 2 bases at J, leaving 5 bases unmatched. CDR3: CASSLPTQGNYGYTF. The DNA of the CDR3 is TGCGCCAGCAGCTTGCCAACACAGGGGAACTATGGCTACACCTTC.

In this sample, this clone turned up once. CDR3 amino acids: CASSSGTDVSPLHF. The DNA of the CDR3 is TGTGCCAGCAGTTCCGGGACAGATGTTTCACCCCTCCACTTT. The rearrangement joins TRBV6-9 to TRBJ1-6; 7 positions agree with TRBD1. The V segment lost 4 bases and the J segment 9 bases; nucleotides outside the gene matches: 6. The V gene's germline CDR1 is MNHGY and CDR2 SVAAGI. The CDR3 length is 14 residues.

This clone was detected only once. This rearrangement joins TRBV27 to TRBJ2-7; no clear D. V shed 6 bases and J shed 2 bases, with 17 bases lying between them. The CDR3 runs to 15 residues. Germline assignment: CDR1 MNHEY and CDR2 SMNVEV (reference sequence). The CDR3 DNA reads TGTGCCAGCAGCTCCCTCCTTGTACCCCCCTACGAGCAGTACTTC. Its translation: CASSSLLVPPYEQYF.

CDR3 bases: TGTGCCAGCGACCCGGCAGGGGCAACTAATGAAAAACTGTTTTTT. The encoded protein is CASDPAGATNEKLFF. This chain links TRBV6-5 with TRBJ1-4; weak D call: TRBD1 (6 bases). The germline gives CDR1 MNHEY, CDR2 SVGAGI. Trimming removed 8 bases from V and 0 bases from J, with 13 bases in between. The length of the CDR3 is 15 residues.

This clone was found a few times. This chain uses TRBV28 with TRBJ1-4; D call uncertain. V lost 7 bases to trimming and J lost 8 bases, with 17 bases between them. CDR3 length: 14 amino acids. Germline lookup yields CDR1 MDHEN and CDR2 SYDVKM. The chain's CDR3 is CASTKGQGQEKLFF. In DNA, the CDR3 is TGTGCCAGCACTAAAGGCCAAGGTCAGGAAAAACTGTTTTTT.

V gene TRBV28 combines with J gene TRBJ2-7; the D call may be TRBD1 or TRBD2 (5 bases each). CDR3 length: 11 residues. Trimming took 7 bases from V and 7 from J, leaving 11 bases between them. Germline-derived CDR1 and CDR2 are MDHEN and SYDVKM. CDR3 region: CASTGWGEQYF. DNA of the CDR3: TGTGCCAGCACAGGCTGGGGGGAGCAGTACTTC.

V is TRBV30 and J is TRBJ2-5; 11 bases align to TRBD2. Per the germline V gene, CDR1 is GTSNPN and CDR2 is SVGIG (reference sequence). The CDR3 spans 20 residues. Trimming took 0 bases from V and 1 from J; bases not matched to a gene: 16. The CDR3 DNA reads TGTGCCTGGAGTGTACACAGGGCACTCCGACTAGCGGGACCCCAAGAGACCCAGTACTTC. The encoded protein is CAWSVHRALRLAGPQETQYF.

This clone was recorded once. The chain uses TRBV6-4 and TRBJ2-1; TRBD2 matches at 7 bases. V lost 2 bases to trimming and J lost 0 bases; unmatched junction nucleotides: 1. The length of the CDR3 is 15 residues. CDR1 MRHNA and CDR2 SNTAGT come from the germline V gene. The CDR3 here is CASSDSGDSYNEQFF. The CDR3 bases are TGTGCCAGCAGTGACAGCGGGGACTCCTACAATGAGCAGTTCTTC.